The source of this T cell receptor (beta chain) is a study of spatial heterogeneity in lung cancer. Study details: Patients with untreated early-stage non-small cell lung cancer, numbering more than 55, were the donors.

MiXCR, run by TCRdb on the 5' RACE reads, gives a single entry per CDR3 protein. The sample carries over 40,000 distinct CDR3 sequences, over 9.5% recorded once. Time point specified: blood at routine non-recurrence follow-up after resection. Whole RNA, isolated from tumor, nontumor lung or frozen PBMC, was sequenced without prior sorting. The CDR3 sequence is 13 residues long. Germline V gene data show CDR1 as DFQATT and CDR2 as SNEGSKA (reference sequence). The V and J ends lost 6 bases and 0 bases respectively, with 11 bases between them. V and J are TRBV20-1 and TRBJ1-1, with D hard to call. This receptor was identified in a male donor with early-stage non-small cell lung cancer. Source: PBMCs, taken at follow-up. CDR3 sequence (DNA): TGCAGTGCGTCGACGCGGTTGAACACTGAAGCTTTCTTT. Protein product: CSASTRLNTEAFF.